The TCR beta chain described here comes from a study of blood T cell repertoires in COVID-19. About the study: Samples of COVID-19 (acute and convalescent) were obtained from the United States, Italy and Spain. Nucleic acid was either cDNA or gDNA, and it came from T cells, B-cell-depleted T cells, or PBMCs.

From germline, CDR1 is SGHRS and CDR2 YFSETQ. The CDR3 loop spans 15 amino acids. The ends lost 6 bases at V and 1 base at J; junction bases unmatched: 9. Source study methods: Cell counts per sample came from amplifying reference gene primers. Libraries were prepared by immunoSEQ multiplex PCR; TCRdb keeps only in-frame clonotypes and omits some of them. Clone size and the V and J calls come from that table; the DNA yielded D and trimming. There are about 21,000 clones in the sample; 83% occur only once, and more than 6% lies in the top ten. Sequenced input: peripheral blood. The chain employs TRBV5-1 and TRBJ2-7, with 8 bases identical to TRBD1. This clonotype was sampled from a human donor in a cohort sampled during active COVID-19. CDR3 in amino acids: CASTVTGGSSYEQYF. The CDR3 nucleotides read TGCGCCAGCACCGTTACAGGGGGTTCTTCCTACGAGCAGTACTTC.